This T cell receptor (beta chain) was sequenced for a study of blood T cell repertoires in COVID-19. As for the study in general: The study drew acute and convalescent COVID-19 samples from the United States, Italy and Spain. T cells, B-cell-depleted T cells, or PBMCs supplied cDNA or gDNA.

The method was immunoSEQ multiplex PCR; TCRdb's version includes in-frame clones alone and lacks a portion of them. Of about 85,000 clones listed, around 90% are singletons. This CDR3 is built from 16 residues. V was pared by 5 bases and J by 5 bases, with 10 bases of the junction left unmatched. Germline V gives CDR1 MDHEN, CDR2 SYDVKM. The chain joins TRBV28 to TRBJ2-5; TRBD2 aligns across 11 bases. The source material was peripheral blood. This sequence originates from a woman of 80 years or more with active or convalescent COVID-19. The CDR3 bases are TGTGCCAGCAGTGCCCCCACTAGCGGGAGCATGGAGACCCAGTACTTC. Amino acid sequence: CASSAPTSGSMETQYF.